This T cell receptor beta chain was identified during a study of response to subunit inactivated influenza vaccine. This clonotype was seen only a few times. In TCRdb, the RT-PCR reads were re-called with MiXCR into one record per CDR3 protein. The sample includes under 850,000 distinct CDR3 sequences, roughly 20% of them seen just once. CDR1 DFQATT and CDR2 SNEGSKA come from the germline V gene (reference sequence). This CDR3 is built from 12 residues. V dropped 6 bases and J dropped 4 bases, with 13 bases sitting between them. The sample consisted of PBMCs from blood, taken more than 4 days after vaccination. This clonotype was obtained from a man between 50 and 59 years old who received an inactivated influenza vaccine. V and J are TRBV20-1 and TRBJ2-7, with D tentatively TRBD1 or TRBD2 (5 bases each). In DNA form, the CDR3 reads TGCAGTGCGAAGAGAGGGGAGTACGAGCAGTACTTC. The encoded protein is CSAKRGEYEQYF.